These T cell receptor beta chains were read from a single sample in a study of blood T cell repertoires in COVID-19. TCRdb's copy holds only in-frame clones and misses some; the assay was immunoSEQ multiplex PCR. This table holds some 400,000 clones, 90% found once. The sequenced sample consisted of peripheral blood. These receptors were obtained from a man aged 18 to 35 with active or convalescent COVID-19. Both conserved end residues are part of each CDR3. A D gene is named only where the DNA matches it firmly. Rows give clone size only sometimes, using once, few, many, or a class for an expanded clone.

>TRBD2|-|TRBJ2-3|TRBV7-3
TGTGCCAGCAGCTTAACGTGGCTAGCGGCCGTTGGCACAGATACGCAGTATTTT
CASSLTWLAAVGTDTQYF
>-|once|TRBJ1-2|TRBV27
TGTGCCAGCAGTTTATCCCCAATCTATGGCTACACCTTC
CASSLSPIYGYTF
>TRBD2|-|TRBJ2-5|TRBV7-8
TGTGCCAGCAGGATGCTGGCGGGAGGGCGGGAGACCCAGTACTTC
CASRMLAGGRETQYF
>-|-|TRBJ2-1|TRBV3-1/TRBV3-2
TGTGCCAGCAGCCAAATTAGGAATCGGGATGAGCAGTTCTTC
CASSQIRNRDEQFF
>-|-|TRBJ1-4|TRBV12-1
TGTGCCAGCAGCTCCACAGGGACCCCAACTAATGAAAAACTGTTTTTT
CASSSTGTPTNEKLFF
>TRBD1|once|TRBJ2-7|TRBV27
TGTGCCAGCAGCTTCGGCCAGACAGGGGTAGGGGAGCAGTACTTC
CASSFGQTGVGEQYF
>TRBD2|-|TRBJ2-3|TRBV5-1
TGCGCCAGCAGCCAAGGGACTAGCGGGAGCACAGATACGCAGTATTTT
CASSQGTSGSTDTQYF
>TRBD1|-|TRBJ1-1|TRBV18
TGTGCCAGCTCAGAGGCGGACAGGGGGATTACTGAAGCTTTCTTT
CASSEADRGITEAFF
>-|-|TRBJ2-7|TRBV27
TGTGCCAGCAAGAGATTGAGCGGCTCCTACGAGCAGTACTTC
CASKRLSGSYEQYF
>-|-|TRBJ1-4|TRBV29-1
TGCAGCGTTGATTTAGGGCAGGGGTTCGAAAAACTGTTTTTT
CSVDLGQGFEKLFF
>-|-|TRBJ1-5|TRBV24-1
TGTGCCACCCAAGGTCAGGGGCAGCCCCAGCATTTT
CATQGQGQPQHF
>-|-|TRBJ1-2|TRBV19
TGTGCCAGTAGCTACTATGGCTACACCTTC
CASSYYGYTF
>TRBD1|once|TRBJ1-2|TRBV6-5
TGTGCCAGCAGTCCGCGGACAGGGGGCTATGGCTACACCTTC
CASSPRTGGYGYTF
>TRBD1|-|TRBJ1-1|TRBV7-2
TGTGCCAGCAGCTCCGGGACAGCAGTCACTGAAGCTTTCTTT
CASSSGTAVTEAFF
>TRBD1|-|TRBJ2-7|TRBV5-1
TGCGCCAGCAGCTTGACCACAGGGGGGTGGTCCTACGAGCAGTACTTC
CASSLTTGGWSYEQYF
>-|few|TRBJ2-7|TRBV5-1
TGCGCCAGCAGCTTGGCCACTGGGGTACGGCGGGACGAGCAGTACTTC
CASSLATGVRRDEQYF
>TRBD1|-|TRBJ1-4|TRBV5-1
TGCGCCAGCAGCTCTGGACAGGGGAAGGGGGAAAAACTGTTTTTT
CASSSGQGKGEKLFF
>-|-|TRBJ2-3|TRBV7-2
TGTGCCAGCGGCAACACAGATACGCAGTATTTT
CASGNTDTQYF
>-|-|TRBJ2-7|TRBV5-4
TGTGCCAGCAGCGGCGTTTCGGGCTCCTACGAGCAGTACTTC
CASSGVSGSYEQYF
>TRBD2|once|TRBJ2-1|TRBV9
TGTGCCAGCGCCGGGGGGAATAGATACAATGAGCAGTTCTTC
CASAGGNRYNEQFF
>TRBD1|few|TRBJ2-7|TRBV3-1/TRBV3-2
TGTGCCAGCAGCCAACCTGGGCCGTTTGGGGACAGGTACGAGCAGTACTTC
CASSQPGPFGDRYEQYF
>-|-|TRBJ2-1|TRBV15
TGTGCCACCAGCAGGGGGGCTCACGTTGAGCAGTTCTTC
CATSRGAHVEQFF
>-|-|TRBJ1-1|TRBV24-1
TGTGCCACCAGTGCCGGTCTCGAAGCTTTCTTT
CATSAGLEAFF
>TRBD1|-|TRBJ2-5|TRBV6-2/TRBV6-3
TGTGCCAGCAGTCAGGGGGCCCAAGAGACCCAGTACTTC
CASSQGAQETQYF
>TRBD2|-|TRBJ2-1|TRBV5-4
TGTGCCAGCAGCCAGGGACTAGCGGAGGGCAATGAGCAGTTCTTC
CASSQGLAEGNEQFF
>TRBD1|-|TRBJ1-1|TRBV7-8
TGTGCCAGCAGCCGAGGGACAGGGGAGACTGAAGCTTTCTTT
CASSRGTGETEAFF
>-|once|TRBJ2-7|TRBV6-1
TGTGCCAGCAGTGATTGGTCGGGTCCCCACTACGAGCAGTACTTC
CASSDWSGPHYEQYF
>TRBD1|once|TRBJ2-1|TRBV27
TGTGCCAGCAGCTCTATACAGGGGGCGGTGACTTACAATGAGCAGTTCTTC
CASSSIQGAVTYNEQFF
>TRBD1|-|TRBJ2-7|TRBV28
TGTGCCAGCAGCCAGTACAGGGGACCCAGCTCCTACGAGCAGTACTTC
CASSQYRGPSSYEQYF
>-|-|TRBJ2-5|TRBV7-8
TGTGCCAGCAGCATTCCTCGTGGAAGCGGGCTATGGGAGACCCAGTACTTC
CASSIPRGSGLWETQYF
>TRBD2|-|TRBJ2-1|TRBV28
TGTGCCAGCAGTTGGGCTAGCGGGGGTGAGCAGTTCTTC
CASSWASGGEQFF
>TRBD2|few|TRBJ2-1|TRBV7-2
TGTGCCAGCAGCTTAGTGGCTAGCGGGAGTAAAGAGCAGTTCTTC
CASSLVASGSKEQFF
>TRBD1|-|TRBJ1-5|TRBV19
TGTGCCAGTAGACCTAAGGGGGACAGGGGCGATCAGCCCCAGCATTTT
CASRPKGDRGDQPQHF
>-|-|TRBJ2-3|TRBV9
TGTGCCAGCAGCGTAACCCCGGGGAGCACAGATACGCAGTATTTT
CASSVTPGSTDTQYF
>-|-|TRBJ2-3|TRBV11-1
TGTGCCAGCAGCTGGAGCGGGACAGGTGGGACAGATACGCAGTATTTT
CASSWSGTGGTDTQYF
>TRBD1|-|TRBJ1-2|TRBV6-5
TGTGCCAGCAGTTACCTTGACAGGGGCTATGGCTACACCTTC
CASSYLDRGYGYTF
>-|-|TRBJ2-3|TRBV21-1
TGTGCCAGCAGCTCCCCGGGGGACCCTAGCACAGATACGCAGTATTTT
CASSSPGDPSTDTQYF
>-|-|TRBJ1-1|TRBV19
TGTGCCAGTACCTCGGGATACACTGAAGCTTTCTTT
CASTSGYTEAFF
>-|-|TRBJ2-6|TRBV5-1
TGCGCCAGCTTCCGGGAGGGGGCCAGCTCTGGGGCCAACGTCCTGACTTTC
CASFREGASSGANVLTF
>-|-|TRBJ1-3|TRBV10-3
TGTGCCATATCGACCGGGGCTGGAAACACCATATATTTT
CAISTGAGNTIYF
>-|-|TRBJ1-1|TRBV19
TGTGCCAGTAGTATAAGCCGAAACACTGAAGCTTTCTTT
CASSISRNTEAFF
>-|-|TRBJ1-5|TRBV5-6
TGTGCCAGCAGCTTGTACGGACAGCTAAATCAGCCCCAGCATTTT
CASSLYGQLNQPQHF
>-|-|TRBJ1-5|TRBV6-6
TGTGCCAGCGAAACCAGGGCGAATCAGCCCCAGCATTTT
CASETRANQPQHF
>TRBD1|-|TRBJ1-1|TRBV18
TGTGCCAGCTCACCACACGGACAGGGGGCCGCTGAAGCTTTCTTT
CASSPHGQGAAEAFF
>-|-|TRBJ2-2|TRBV2
TGTGCCAGCATCCGGGTTATAGCGGCCACCGGGGAGCTGTTTTTT
CASIRVIAATGELFF
>TRBD1|-|TRBJ1-2|TRBV29-1
TGCAGCGTGTCCGGGACAGGGCATGGCTACACCTTC
CSVSGTGHGYTF
>-|-|TRBJ1-2|TRBV10-3
TGTGCCATCAGTGAGCCAGGGGACGGCTATGGCTACACCTTC
CAISEPGDGYGYTF
>TRBD2|-|TRBJ2-1|TRBV27
TGTGCCAGCAGTTTATTGGGACTAGCGGGCGTCAATGAGCAGTTCTTC
CASSLLGLAGVNEQFF
>-|once|TRBJ2-1|TRBV28
TGTGCCAGCAGCTCGGGACAATCCCCTAGGGGTGAGCAGTTCTTC
CASSSGQSPRGEQFF
>TRBD2|-|TRBJ2-1|TRBV19
TGTGCCAGTAGTCCCCTGACTAGCAGGATGTACAATGAGCAGTTCTTC
CASSPLTSRMYNEQFF
>-|-|TRBJ2-2|TRBV19
TGTGCCAGTTTGGGCCGTCGGGGGGCGCAGGCCGGGGAGCTGTTTTTT
CASLGRRGAQAGELFF
>TRBD2|few|TRBJ2-6|TRBV29-1
TGCAGCGTTGAAGGGGAGACTAGCAGTTTCTCTGGGGCCAACGTCCTGACTTTC
CSVEGETSSFSGANVLTF
>TRBD2|-|TRBJ2-1|TRBV15
TGTGCTACCAGCGGACCACATGGACTAGAGCTAAATGAGCAGTTCTTC
CATSGPHGLELNEQFF
>TRBD2|-|TRBJ2-5|TRBV12-3/TRBV12-4
TGTGCCAGCAGTAACCGGGGGGAGGAGACCCAGTACTTC
CASSNRGEETQYF
>TRBD1|-|TRBJ2-1|TRBV18
TGTGCCAGCTCCCCATATGGAAGACAGGGCAATGAGCAGTTCTTC
CASSPYGRQGNEQFF
>-|-|TRBJ1-4|TRBV4-1
TGCGCCAGCAGCCAACAATTAGGGGGGGCTAATGAAAAACTGTTTTTT
CASSQQLGGANEKLFF
>-|-|TRBJ1-1|TRBV20-1
TGCAGTGCTAGTTCGGGGAACACTGAAGCTTTCTTT
CSASSGNTEAFF
>TRBD1|-|TRBJ1-6|TRBV5-4
TGTGCCAGCAGCTCCGGCGGGACAGGGGTGGATTCACCCCTCCACTTT
CASSSGGTGVDSPLHF
>-|-|TRBJ1-2|TRBV19
TGTGCCAGTAGTCCAACAGCTTATAACTATGGCTACACCTTC
CASSPTAYNYGYTF
>-|-|TRBJ1-1|TRBV4-2
TGTGCCAGCACATTACACATCCAGAACACTGAAGCTTTCTTT
CASTLHIQNTEAFF